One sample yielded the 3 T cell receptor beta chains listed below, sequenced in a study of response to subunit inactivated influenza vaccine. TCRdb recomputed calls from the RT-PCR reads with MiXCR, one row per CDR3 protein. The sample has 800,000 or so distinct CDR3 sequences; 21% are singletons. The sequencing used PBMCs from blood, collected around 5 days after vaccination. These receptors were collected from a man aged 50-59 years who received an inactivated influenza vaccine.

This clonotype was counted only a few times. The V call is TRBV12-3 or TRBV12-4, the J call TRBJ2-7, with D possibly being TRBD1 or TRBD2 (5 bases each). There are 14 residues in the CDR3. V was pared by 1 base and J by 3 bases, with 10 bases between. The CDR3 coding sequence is TGTGCCAGCAGTTTAGTTTTGGGGGTCTACGAGCAGTACTTC. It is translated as CASSLVLGVYEQYF.

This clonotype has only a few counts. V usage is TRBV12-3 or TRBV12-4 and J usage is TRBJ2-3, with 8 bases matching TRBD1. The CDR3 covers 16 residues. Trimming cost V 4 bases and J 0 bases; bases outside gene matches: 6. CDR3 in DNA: TGTGCCAGCAGTTCGGACAGGGATGATAGCACAGATACGCAGTATTTT. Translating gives CASSSDRDDSTDTQYF.

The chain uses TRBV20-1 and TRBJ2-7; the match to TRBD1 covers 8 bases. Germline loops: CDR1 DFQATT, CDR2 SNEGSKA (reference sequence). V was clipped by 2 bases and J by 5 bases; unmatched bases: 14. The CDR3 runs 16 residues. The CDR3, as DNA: TGCAGTGCTAGACGCGTGGGACAGGTAATCCCCCACGAGCAGTACTTC. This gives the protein CSARRVGQVIPHEQYF.